These T cell receptor beta chains were read from a single sample in a study of response to subunit inactivated influenza vaccine. One entry per CDR3 protein, called by TCRdb with MiXCR from the RT-PCR reads. Among 700,000 to 800,000 distinct CDR3 sequences listed, 15% to 20% were seen once. This sample comprised PBMCs from blood, obtained more than 4 days after vaccination. All receptors come from a man in his forties or fifties who received an inactivated influenza vaccine. The CDR3 runs from the conserved cysteine through the conserved F or W. The order of the fields is J gene, D gene, CDR3 length, clone size, V gene, CDR3 protein, CDR3 DNA. The D gene is left open where the match is weak. Some rows mark clone size as missing; the rest say once, few, many or name a class of expanded clone.

>TRBJ2-3|.|15|many|TRBV20-1
CSAPRGLLYTDTQYF
TGCAGTGCCCCCCGAGGACTACTCTACACAGATACGCAGTATTTT
>TRBJ2-1|TRBD2|18|.|TRBV28
CASSSVAGGPSNRNEQFF
TGTGCCAGCAGCTCCGTAGCGGGAGGGCCCTCAAATAGGAATGAGCAGTTCTTC
>TRBJ2-5|.|13|few|TRBV20-1
CSAKGTGKETQYF
TGCAGTGCTAAAGGGACGGGGAAAGAGACCCAGTACTTC
>TRBJ2-4|TRBD2|17|few|TRBV4-1
CASSQGLAEDAKNIQYF
TGCGCCAGCAGCCAGGGTCTAGCGGAGGACGCCAAAAACATTCAGTACTTC
>TRBJ2-7|.|13|.|TRBV7-9
CASSFELSYEQYF
TGTGCCAGCAGCTTTGAGCTTTCCTACGAGCAGTACTTC
>TRBJ1-1|.|12|many|TRBV6-2/TRBV6-3
CASIGMNTEAFF
TGTGCCAGTATAGGTATGAACACTGAAGCTTTCTTT
>TRBJ2-3|TRBD2|17|few|TRBV7-8
CASSPIAGGPSTDTQYF
TGTGCCAGCAGCCCAATAGCGGGAGGGCCTAGCACAGATACGCAGTATTTT
>TRBJ2-1|TRBD2|15|few|TRBV5-1
CASSRQGLAGDEQFF
TGCGCCAGCAGCCGACAAGGACTAGCGGGAGATGAGCAGTTCTTC
>TRBJ2-7|TRBD1|17|few|TRBV5-1
CASTPGTDFWGSYEQYF
TGCGCCAGCACGCCCGGGACAGATTTTTGGGGTTCCTACGAGCAGTACTTC
>TRBJ2-3|.|13|.|TRBV10-3
CAISEGGSYTQYF
TGTGCCATCAGTGAGGGGGGGTCCTATACGCAGTATTTT
>TRBJ2-3|TRBD2|14|many|TRBV20-1
CSATTGGSTDTQYF
TGCAGTGCAACGACGGGGGGTAGCACAGATACGCAGTATTTT
>TRBJ2-5|.|15|few|TRBV27
CASSALSSGQETQYF
TGTGCCAGCAGTGCCCTTTCGAGCGGCCAAGAGACCCAGTACTTC
>TRBJ2-4|TRBD2|14|.|TRBV20-1
CSAFQLAGGNIQYF
TGCAGTGCTTTTCAACTAGCGGGTGGGAACATTCAGTACTTT
>TRBJ1-2|TRBD1|18|many|TRBV3-1
CASSQDHGGQVYNYGYTF
TGTGCCAGCAGCCAAGATCACGGGGGACAGGTCTACAACTATGGCTACACCTTC
>TRBJ1-3|.|16|few|TRBV5-5
CASSAGGPLSGNTIYF
TGTGCCAGCAGCGCCGGGGGGCCCCTCTCTGGAAACACCATATATTTT
>TRBJ1-2|.|17|.|TRBV20-1
CSARTRQPGGRGYGYTF
TGCAGTGCTAGGACTAGACAACCCGGTGGCAGGGGCTATGGCTACACCTTC
>TRBJ2-2|.|14|few|TRBV9
CASSVGGSAGELFF
TGTGCCAGCAGCGTTGGTGGGAGTGCCGGGGAGCTGTTTTTT
>TRBJ2-5|.|13|.|TRBV12-3/TRBV12-4
CASSLNSDETQYF
TGTGCCAGCAGTTTGAATAGCGACGAGACCCAGTACTTC
>TRBJ2-1|.|16|few|TRBV18
CASSPRAGQTNEEQFF
TGTGCCAGCTCACCACGGGCGGGACAGACCAATGAGGAGCAGTTCTTC
>TRBJ2-5|.|12|few|TRBV9
CASSESEETQYF
TGTGCCAGCAGCGAATCAGAAGAGACCCAGTACTTC